The 10 T cell receptor beta chains given below trace back to one sample, sequenced in a study of human T cells and chemical hapten exposure. Indicated time point: healthy volunteer bleed at 2 weeks. Total RNA was extracted from unfractionated whole blood. In TCRdb, the RACE reads were re-called with MiXCR into one record per CDR3 protein. The data show over 45,000 distinct CDR3 sequences, 3.5% to 4.5% seen once. The sample consisted of whole blood. The receptors come from a female donor in good health. Some clones in this sample may be carry-over from other donors' samples.

Only a few counts were recorded for this clonotype. The chain has TRBV6-5 and TRBJ1-1; 7 bases align to TRBD1. Germline values: CDR1 MNHEY, CDR2 SVGAGI. The ends lost 6 bases at V and 5 bases at J; junction bases unmatched: 12. The CDR3 extends over 15 amino acids. The CDR3 protein is CASSAGTVGSTEAFF. Written as DNA, the CDR3 is TGTGCCAGCAGCGCCGGGACAGTAGGGTCGACTGAAGCTTTCTTT.

The chain couples TRBV24-1 to TRBJ2-1, with a tentative D call TRBD2 (7 bases). CDR1 and CDR2 from the germline V gene are KGHDR and SFDVKD. V lost 1 base and J 6 bases, leaving 9 bases between the germline ends. This CDR3 contains 14 residues. The CDR3 loop is CATSDFRGANEQFF. The DNA of the CDR3 is TGTGCCACCAGTGATTTTCGGGGGGCCAATGAGCAGTTCTTC.

This clonotype was picked up many times. This rearrangement joins TRBV5-1 to TRBJ1-1; D may be TRBD1 (6 bases). Trimming left V 3 bases short and J 1 base short, with 13 bases between. The CDR3 is made up of 15 amino acids. Germline V gene sequence: CDR1 SGHRS, CDR2 YFSETQ. CDR3 coding DNA: TGCGCCAGCAGCTCCACGGGACACTCGAACACTGAAGCTTTCTTT. Its translation is CASSSTGHSNTEAFF.

Ten or more counts support this clonotype. This sequence joins TRBV27 and TRBJ1-3; 8 bases are shared with TRBD1. Germline assignment: CDR1 MNHEY and CDR2 SMNVEV (reference sequence). There are 18 residues in the CDR3. J gave up 1 base and V 5 bases, and 13 bases lay outside the gene matches. The CDR3 protein is CASSLPPLDRASGNTIYF. CDR3 DNA: TGTGCCAGCAGTCTCCCTCCCTTGGACAGGGCATCTGGAAACACCATATATTTT.

The table lists this clonotype with many counts. J is TRBJ1-2 and V is TRBV7-9; D gene unclear. Germline V gives CDR1 SEHNR, CDR2 FQNEAQ (reference sequence). The CDR3 extends over 13 amino acids. Trimming left V 5 bases short and J 1 base short, with 8 bases between. For the CDR3, the DNA is TGTGCCAGCAGCCCCAACCATAACTATGGCTACACCTTC. Protein product: CASSPNHNYGYTF.

This clonotype was observed at least ten times. V is TRBV20-1 and J is TRBJ2-7, with 7 nucleotides matching TRBD1. V was pared by 2 bases and J by 5 bases, with 9 bases of the junction left unmatched. This CDR3 has 14 amino acids. CDR1 DFQATT and CDR2 SNEGSKA come from the germline V gene (reference sequence). The chain's CDR3 is CSARWPRGLDEQYF. Here the CDR3 DNA reads TGCAGTGCTAGATGGCCTAGGGGGCTGGACGAGCAGTACTTC.

This clonotype was counted at least ten times. DNA for the CDR3: TGTGCCAGCAGCGTAGTCCCGGACAGGGGCATCTATGGCTACACCTTC. As protein: CASSVVPDRGIYGYTF. The V gene is TRBV9, the J gene TRBJ1-2; 9 nucleotides agree with TRBD1. Trimming at V came to 0 bases and at J to 4 bases, leaving 7 bases not matched to a gene. CDR3 length: 16 residues. Germline loops: CDR1 SGDLS, CDR2 YYNGEE.

This clonotype has at least ten counts. The chain recombines TRBV21-1 with TRBJ1-2. TRBV21-1 is assigned pseudogene status. The CDR3 totals 11 residues. The CDR3 protein is CASSKVRGYTF. CDR3 bases: TGTGCCAGCAGCAAAGTCCGGGGCTACACCTTC.

This clonotype was seen ten or more times. The CDR3 bases are TGTGCCAGCAGCTCCGGGACAGGATACACTGAAGCTTTCTTT. Translated, it gives CASSSGTGYTEAFF. This chain uses TRBV12-3 or TRBV12-4 with TRBJ1-1; 8 bases line up with TRBD1. This CDR3 is built from 14 residues. V lost 6 bases, J lost 3 bases, and 6 bases stayed unmatched.

This clonotype was observed many times. The gene calls are TRBV12-3 or TRBV12-4 and TRBJ2-7; D perhaps matches TRBD1 (6 bases). V was shortened by 9 bases and J by 0 bases, with 9 bases between the two germline ends. The CDR3 has 12 residues. The CDR3 reads CASTGISYEQYF. DNA of the CDR3: TGTGCCAGTACAGGGATCTCCTACGAGCAGTACTTC.